This passage covers 24 T cell receptor beta chains from one sample sequenced in a study of blood T cell repertoires in COVID-19. Assay used: immunoSEQ multiplex PCR; TCRdb lists only in-frame clones, some missing. The data hold roughly 370,000 clones, with around nine tenths observed a single time. The specimen was PBMCs or T cells enriched from blood (not recorded which). The source is a woman between 50 and 59 years old who had recovered from COVID-19.

V is TRBV7-9 and J is TRBJ1-1; 9 bases fit TRBD1. The germline V gene has CDR1 SEHNR and CDR2 FQNEAQ (reference sequence). J lost 0 bases, V lost 3 bases, and 8 bases had no gene match. The CDR3 totals 17 residues. The CDR3: CASSFTGGSVVNTEAFF. The CDR3 DNA reads as TGTGCCAGCAGCTTCACAGGGGGCTCAGTCGTGAACACTGAAGCTTTCTTT.

The CDR3 DNA is TGTGCCATCAGTGGGGGGCCGGCTGACTCTGGAAACACCATATATTTT. It codes for CAISGGPADSGNTIYF. The rearrangement joins TRBV10-3 to TRBJ1-3, with D perhaps TRBD1 (6 bases). V was trimmed by 4 bases and J by 0 bases, leaving 13 bases between them. The CDR3 contains 16 residues. CDR1 and CDR2 (germline): ENHRY, SYGVKD.

The CDR3 here is CASSSDSHNSPLHF. Written as DNA, the CDR3 is TGCGCCAGCAGCTCGGACAGTCACAATTCACCCCTCCACTTT. This rearrangement joins TRBV5-1 to TRBJ1-6; tentative D call: TRBD1 (6 bases). Trimming took off 3 bases at V and 7 bases at J, with 11 bases between the two ends. The CDR3 has 14 amino acids. Germline CDR1 and CDR2: SGHRS and YFSETQ.

The gene calls are TRBV7-9 and TRBJ1-2, with 9 nucleotides matching TRBD1. J was trimmed by 8 bases and V by 0 bases; bases with no gene match: 7. The length of the CDR3 is 15 residues. Germline values: CDR1 SEHNR, CDR2 FQNEAQ (reference sequence). In DNA, the CDR3 is TGTGCCAGCAGCTTAGCGTCCGGGACAGGGTCCGGCTACACCTTC. This translates into CASSLASGTGSGYTF.

In nucleotides, the CDR3 is TGTGCCAGTAGTCCGTCTCCCCTCAAGTATAGCTCCTACGAGCAGTACTTC. Translated, it gives CASSPSPLKYSSYEQYF. This chain joins TRBV19 and TRBJ2-7; D is ambiguous. Germline V lookup: CDR1 LNHDA, CDR2 SQIVND (reference sequence). The V end was cut by 5 bases, the J end by 0 bases, with 20 bases between. This CDR3 has 17 residues.

J is TRBJ1-6 and V is TRBV30; D is unclear. Germline lookup yields CDR1 GTSNPN and CDR2 SVGIG (reference sequence). The CDR3 sequence is 13 residues long. The ends were cut back, 5 bases at V and 4 bases at J, with 9 bases in the middle. CDR3 DNA: TGTGCCTGGTCGCCAGAATATAATTCACCCCTCCACTTT. It specifies CAWSPEYNSPLHF.

The chain joins TRBV6-5 to TRBJ1-1; maybe TRBD1 (6 bases). Trimming removed 5 bases at V and 3 bases at J, with 13 bases between. The germline V gene encodes CDR1 MNHEY and CDR2 SVGAGI. The CDR3 is 14 residues long. The CDR3 region is CASSPQGGYTEAFF. The CDR3 region has the DNA TGTGCCAGCAGTCCACAGGGAGGGTACACTGAAGCTTTCTTT.

This rearrangement joins TRBV5-1 to TRBJ1-1, with TRBD1 matching 9 bases. The germline gives CDR1 SGHRS, CDR2 YFSETQ. The CDR3 is 15 residues long. After removal of 4 bases from V and 0 bases from J, the junction contained 4 bases not matched to a gene. The CDR3 nucleotides are TGCGCCAGCAGCACCTGGACAGGGGTGAACACTGAAGCTTTCTTT. This encodes CASSTWTGVNTEAFF. The full variable domain, rest sourced from reference TRBV5-1 and TRBJ1-1, is KAGVTQTPRYLIKTRGQQVTLSCSPISGHRSVSWYQQTPGQGLQFLFEYFSETQRNKGNFPGRFSGRQFSNSRSEMNVSTLELGDSALYLCASSTWTGVNTEAFFGQGTRLTVV.

The genes are TRBV7-6 and TRBJ2-2, with no clear D. Germline CDR1 is SGHVS and CDR2 is FNYEAQ. The ends were cut back, 5 bases at V and 0 bases at J, with 13 bases in the middle. This CDR3 region has 16 residues. This CDR3 reads CASSHRPTANTGELFF. The CDR3 DNA reads TGTGCCAGCAGCCACCGGCCAACAGCGAACACCGGGGAGCTGTTTTTT.

The chain joins TRBV7-9 to TRBJ2-3; 10 nucleotides match TRBD2. V gave up 5 bases and J gave up 3 bases; unmatched junction bases: 5. There are 15 residues in the CDR3. Germline V gene data show CDR1 as SEHNR and CDR2 as FQNEAQ (reference sequence). The CDR3, as DNA: TGTGCCAGCAGCGCAGCGGGGGGGTATACAGATACGCAGTATTTT. Translating gives CASSAAGGYTDTQYF. Filled out from reference TRBV7-9 and TRBJ2-3, the complete variable domain reads DTGVSQNPRHKITKRGQNVTFRCDPISEHNRLYWYRQTLGQGPEFLTYFQNEAQLEKSRLLSDRFSAERPKGSFSTLEIQRTEQGDSAMYLCASSAAGGYTDTQYFGPGTRLTVL.

This clone occurred once. The chain links TRBV5-1 to TRBJ2-5, with D unresolved. Trimming took 3 bases from V and 8 from J, leaving 14 bases between them. Germline lookup yields CDR1 SGHRS and CDR2 YFSETQ. The CDR3 totals 13 residues. The CDR3 sequence: CASSSGEAATQYF. The CDR3 DNA is TGCGCCAGCAGCTCCGGTGAGGCAGCTACCCAGTACTTC.

The chain combines TRBV12-3 or TRBV12-4 with TRBJ2-7; tentatively, D is TRBD1 (6 bases). V lost 6 bases to trimming and J lost 3 bases, with 9 bases between them. The CDR3 spans 12 residues. CDR3 protein: CASSDRYYEQYF. CDR3 DNA sequence: TGTGCCAGCAGCGACAGGTACTACGAGCAGTACTTC.

The chain couples TRBV7-6 to TRBJ1-1, with a possible D match to TRBD1 (5 bases). With 11 bases removed from V and 0 bases from J, the gap between germline ends came to 19 bases. Germline assignment: CDR1 SGHVS and CDR2 FNYEAQ. The CDR3 covers 15 residues. This CDR3 is CASRVSVDVNTEAFF. The CDR3 region has the DNA TGTGCCTCCAGGGTTTCGGTAGACGTGAACACTGAAGCTTTCTTT.

This clone was counted between two and nine times. The rearrangement joins TRBV6-5 to TRBJ2-3; unclear D gene. Per the germline V gene, CDR1 is MNHEY and CDR2 is SVGAGI. This CDR3 spans 12 amino acids. Trimming stripped 5 bases from V and 4 bases from J, with 7 bases between. CDR3 nucleotide sequence: TGTGCCAGCAGTCGAGGCCCAGATACGCAGTATTTT. Its translation is CASSRGPDTQYF.

The chain is built from TRBV4-2 and TRBJ2-5, with no clear D. The V gene's germline CDR1 is LGHNA and CDR2 YNFKEQ. The CDR3 is 12 amino acids. V was trimmed by 2 bases and J by 5 bases, leaving 6 bases between them. The CDR3 spells CASSQYGETQYF. DNA for the CDR3: TGTGCCAGCAGCCAATACGGGGAGACCCAGTACTTC.

The chain employs TRBV10-3 and TRBJ2-2; no firm D call. Germline V gene lookup returns CDR1 ENHRY and CDR2 SYGVKD. The CDR3 extends over 14 amino acids. Deletions cut 3 bases from V and 0 bases from J, with 5 bases between. The DNA for the CDR3 is TGTGCCATCAGTGAATCCGCGAACACCGGGGAGCTGTTTTTT. Protein product: CAISESANTGELFF.

The V and J genes are TRBV2 and TRBJ2-6; the match to TRBD1 covers 10 bases. CDR3 length equals 17 residues. Trimming cost V 6 bases and J 2 bases; bases outside gene matches: 7. CDR1 is SNHLY, CDR2 FYNNEI, per germline. The DNA of the CDR3 is TGTGCCAGCAGCCCCCAGACAGGGGGCGCTGGGGCCAACGTCCTGACTTTC. It translates to CASSPQTGGAGANVLTF. The full variable domain, completed using reference TRBV2 and TRBJ2-6, is EPEVTQTPSHQVTQMGQEVILRCVPISNHLYFYWYRQILGQKVEFLVSFYNNEISEKSEIFDDQFSVERPDGSNFTLKIRSTKLEDSAMYFCASSPQTGGAGANVLTFGAGSRLTVL.

The V gene is TRBV28, the J gene TRBJ1-5, with D unresolved. The CDR3 runs 13 residues. The germline V gene encodes CDR1 MDHEN and CDR2 SYDVKM. Trimming removed 5 bases at V and 9 bases at J, with 14 bases between. The CDR3, as DNA: TGTGCCAGCAGTCCTCCAGGATATCGGCCCCAGCATTTT. Its protein product is CASSPPGYRPQHF.

The chain employs TRBV12-3 or TRBV12-4 and TRBJ1-1; no clear D. The CDR3 consists of 11 residues. V lost 10 bases to trimming and J lost 4 bases, with 10 bases between them. The CDR3 bases are TGTGCCACAGGTCTTGGCACTGAAGCTTTCTTT. Translated, it gives CATGLGTEAFF.

The chain couples TRBV19 to TRBJ2-3; TRBD2 matches at 9 bases. Trimming removed 4 bases from V and 2 bases from J; junction bases left unmatched: 7. The germline V gene encodes CDR1 LNHDA and CDR2 SQIVND (reference sequence). The CDR3 is 16 residues long. The DNA for the CDR3 is TGTGCCAGTAGTAGTTATGCGGGGGGGACCACAGATACGCAGTATTTT. It yields the protein CASSSYAGGTTDTQYF.

The chain joins TRBV10-3 to TRBJ1-1, with a tentative D call TRBD1 (5 bases). There are 14 residues in the CDR3. CDR1 is ENHRY and CDR2 is SYGVKD in the germline V gene. Trimming removed 3 bases at V and 3 bases at J, with 11 bases between. CDR3 DNA sequence: TGTGCCATCAGTGACACAGGATGGGACACTGAAGCTTTCTTT. Its protein is CAISDTGWDTEAFF.

The chain carries TRBV18 and TRBJ1-4, with TRBD1 as a possible D gene (6 bases). CDR3 length: 16 residues. CDR1 is KGHSH and CDR2 is LQKENI in the germline V gene. V was clipped by 6 bases and J by 0 bases, with 14 bases between them. CDR3 in DNA: TGTGCCAGCTCTCAACTACCAGGGGCAACTAATGAAAAACTGTTTTTT. It codes for CASSQLPGATNEKLFF.

J is TRBJ2-1 and V is TRBV9; tentatively, D is TRBD2 (6 bases). V lost 4 bases and J 0 bases, leaving 11 bases between the germline ends. Germline V CDR1 and CDR2: SGDLS, YYNGEE. The CDR3 spans 15 residues. The CDR3 nucleotides are TGTGCCAGCAGCACCACTAGCCGCTCCTACAATGAGCAGTTCTTC. This codes for CASSTTSRSYNEQFF. Together with reference TRBV9 and TRBJ2-1, the CDR3 gives the full variable domain: DSGVTQTPKHLITATGQRVTLRCSPRSGDLSVYWYQQSLDQGLQFLIQYYNGEERAKGNILERFSAQQFPDLHSELNLSSLELGDSALYFCASSTTSRSYNEQFFGPGTRLTVL.

This sequence joins TRBV11-2 and TRBJ2-5; 7 positions match TRBD1. The germline V gene encodes CDR1 SGHAT and CDR2 FQNNGV. After removal of 4 bases from V and 4 bases from J, the junction contained 12 bases not matched to a gene. This CDR3 spans 16 amino acids. This chain's CDR3 is CASSSGQDVSRETQYF. The CDR3 nucleotides read TGTGCCAGCAGCTCAGGACAGGACGTTTCTCGAGAGACCCAGTACTTC. The full variable domain, with the rest looked up from reference TRBV11-2 and TRBJ2-5, is EAGVAQSPRYKIIEKRQSVAFWCNPISGHATLYWYQQILGQGPKLLIQFQNNGVVDDSQLPKDRFSAERLKGVDSTLKIQPAKLEDSAVYLCASSSGQDVSRETQYFGPGTRLLVL.